This T cell receptor (beta chain) derives from a study of somatic mutations in cytotoxic T cells in rheumatoid arthritis. General study points: With roughly 63 patients examined, roughly eight had a largest CD8+ clone exceeding 20% of CD8+ cells.

Sequencing was performed with immunoSEQ multiplex PCR; in TCRdb, only in-frame clones are kept and a portion is missing. This sample has 13,000 to 15,000 clones, with roughly 72% found just once. This clone was found a few times. Its antigen is as yet unknown. From germline, CDR1 is WSHSY and CDR2 SAAADI. This CDR3 comprises 16 residues. Deletions cut 5 bases from V and 1 base from J, with 18 bases between. The sequenced sample consisted of CD8+ T cells sorted from blood. The sequence was collected from an adult with rheumatoid arthritis. V usage is TRBV10-2 and J usage is TRBJ2-7; D may match TRBD1 or TRBD2 (5 bases each). CDR3 sequence reads: CASSFGIGTESYEQYF. The DNA of the CDR3 is TGCGCCAGCAGTTTTGGGATAGGGACCGAATCCTACGAGCAGTACTTC.